This TCR beta chain was retrieved from a study of Ad26.COV2.S vaccination and SARS-CoV-2 variants. Notes on the study in general: Substantial breadth in spike-specific CD8+ and CD4+ T cell responses was reportedly seen after vaccination.

V was clipped by 6 bases and J by 6 bases, with 15 bases between them. The CDR3 consists of 14 residues. Germline CDR1 MDHEN, CDR2 SYDVKM. The protocol was immunoSEQ multiplex PCR, while the TCRdb copy is restricted to in-frame clones and leaves out a portion. This sample carries 300,000 to 400,000 clones, 90% of them seen once, and the ten largest clones take approximately 5.8%. Documented treatment: some 20 received Ad26.COV2.S at low or high dose, single or two shots; several received placebo; per-sample allocation not given. It was on day 63 after the first vaccine or placebo injection that samples were taken. On this clone: Its antigen remains unknown.

The source was peripheral blood, collected in a trial of Ad26.COV2.S vaccine versus placebo. The chain combines TRBV28 with TRBJ2-4; TRBD1 is a possible D gene (6 bases). The receptor comes from a person aged 18 to 65 who received the Ad26.COV2.S COVID-19 vaccine or a placebo. CDR3 DNA sequence: TGTGCCAGCAGCGACAGGTTGACAGGAAACATTCAGTACTTC. As protein: CASSDRLTGNIQYF.